The present T cell receptor (beta chain) was sequenced within a study of T cell responses to AZD1222 COVID-19 vaccine listed by TCRdb under 2021. Regarding the study in general: AZD1222 recipients with second doses at about 4 weeks or about 12 weeks were pooled, because spike-specific TCR depth and breadth did not differ between schedules. TCR sequencing covered approximately 230 trial participants: around 210 given two doses of AZD1222 and around 26 given two doses of MenACWY control vaccine. Trial participants were enrolled by age into subgroups of 18-55, 56-69 and 70-plus years, and around 150, 28 and 57 TCR-sequenced participants, respectively, were included in these subgroups. Summary of the overall study and its limitations: No day 14 peak-response samples were available, so repertoires were characterized only after the peak T cell response. The 56-69-year group was small, and its depth increase did not reach significance, likely because of low power. Spike-specific TCR breadth and depth rose significantly after two AZD1222 doses compared with day 0 and with MenACWY recipients. Reportedly, almost half of the unique spike-specific TCRs recognized epitopes lying outside the regions that are mutated in the B.1.351 and B.1.1.7 variants. The whole spike protein was spanned by vaccine-associated CD4 TCRs, and dominant responses were seen in regions 160-218 and 743-854. Participants were mostly white British, with more females than males. The authors suggested clonal diversity may have been underestimated. Conclusions about previously exposed vaccinees are limited, since just a handful of AZD1222 recipients were seropositive for SARS-CoV-2 at baseline.

Per the publication, the time point label means: baseline before first vaccination. The vaccinee samples were drawn from two UK trials, COV001 and COV002, one of which was a single-blind randomized controlled phase 2/3 trial testing AZD1222 (ChAdOx1 nCoV-19) in healthy adults. For TCRbeta chain sequencing, PBMC samples were collected from trial participants at day 0 and at day 28 after the second dose. CDR1 and CDR2 were assigned from the germline V gene as SGHTA and FQGNSA. Between the V and J ends, shortened by 0 bases and 7 bases respectively, the junction contains 19 bases. Including cysteine and phenylalanine, the CDR3 has 16 amino acids. Left in the record is the CDR3 DNA by itself, 48 bases read in frame from the first base. The CDR3 regions of human TCRbeta chains were analyzed by immunosequencing. Per the source publication's procedure: TCRs in the repertoires were compared against a reference library of SARS-CoV-2-specific TCRs that had been generated with the MIRA antigen-specificity platform. Breadth was defined as the fraction of unique TCRs that were SARS-CoV-2-associated, and depth was defined as the fraction of total T cells that were SARS-CoV-2-associated. Each spike-specific TCR was assigned to its reactive spike region and to a CD4 or CD8 class using the MIRA data. Log10-transformed breadth and depth values were compared by one-way ANOVA with Sidak's multiple comparisons tests. The source is immuneACCESS, and TCRdb retained only in-frame sequences with V and J called. Part of the clones is not carried over; for the studies checked, unresolved V genes explain less than half of this, and the remainder is unexplained. V, J and clone size reflect that table, while D and trimming were determined from the DNA. Here the sample has more than 95,000 clones; roughly 91% occur a single time. The top ten constitute about 7.8% of the sample.

In the case of this clone: The specificity of this receptor is unknown. Nothing much larger sits one base from this clone, and base qualities are not available.

The source is an adult in good health. Sequencing used peripheral blood, obtained on day 0 of AZD1222 vaccination. The rearrangement combines TRBV7-2 with TRBJ2-7; a tentative D match to TRBD2 spans 6 bases. Read as DNA, the sequence is TGTGCCAGCAGCTTAGCGGGGGGTTTAGGGACTCGGGAGCAGTACTTC. Its protein is CASSLAGGLGTREQYF.